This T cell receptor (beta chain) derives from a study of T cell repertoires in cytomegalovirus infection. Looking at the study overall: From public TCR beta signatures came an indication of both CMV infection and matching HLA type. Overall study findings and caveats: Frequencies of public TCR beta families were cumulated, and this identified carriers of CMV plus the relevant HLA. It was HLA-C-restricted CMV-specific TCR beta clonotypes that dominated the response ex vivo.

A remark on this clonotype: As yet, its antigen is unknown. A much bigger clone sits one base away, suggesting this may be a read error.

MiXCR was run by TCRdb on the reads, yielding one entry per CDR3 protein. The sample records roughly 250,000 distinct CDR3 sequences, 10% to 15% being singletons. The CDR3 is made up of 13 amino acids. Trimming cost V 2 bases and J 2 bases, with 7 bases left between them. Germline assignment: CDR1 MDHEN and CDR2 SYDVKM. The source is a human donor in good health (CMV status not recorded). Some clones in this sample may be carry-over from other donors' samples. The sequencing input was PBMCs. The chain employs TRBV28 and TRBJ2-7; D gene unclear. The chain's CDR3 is CASSLIKPYEQYF. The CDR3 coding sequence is TGTGCCAGCAGTTTAATAAAGCCCTACGAGCAGTACTTC.